What follows describes a single T cell receptor beta chain. Its antigen is not known. According to the study, TCR beta libraries were built with iRepertoire HTBI primers and CDR3-region Arm-PCR. Per the original methods: The samples included 60 to 65 TRBV and more than 12 TRBJ segments. Each CDR3 protein is one row after TCRdb ran MiXCR on the multiplex PCR reads. The authors' filters were not applied to this entry. There are 420,000 or so distinct CDR3 sequences in the sample; less than 20% occur only once, and about 25% lies in the top ten. This record comes from a study of regulatory T cells in long-lasting Graves disease. Sample time point: newly diagnosed GD, antithyroid drugs for less than 3 months. After RNA was extracted from PBMCs, the TCR library was made from it. The CDR3 runs to 13 residues. The ends lost 7 bases at V and 2 bases at J; junction bases unmatched: 8. CDR1 and CDR2 from the germline V gene are SQVTM and ANQGSEA.

Whole-study results and caveats: Accuracy could have been hurt by small sample size.

These same data were also listed under a study on T cells in Graves' hyperthyroidism and ophthalmopathy.

The chain employs TRBV29-1 and TRBJ2-7; 7 nucleotides align to TRBD1. This TCR derives from a woman aged 18-29 years with Graves disease. Here the sequenced sample was peripheral blood mononuclear cells (PBMCs), taken at new diagnosis, from a patient treated with antithyroid drugs. This CDR3 reads CSALTGPAYEQYF. The CDR3 DNA follows: TGCAGCGCCCTGACAGGGCCAGCCTACGAGCAGTACTTC.